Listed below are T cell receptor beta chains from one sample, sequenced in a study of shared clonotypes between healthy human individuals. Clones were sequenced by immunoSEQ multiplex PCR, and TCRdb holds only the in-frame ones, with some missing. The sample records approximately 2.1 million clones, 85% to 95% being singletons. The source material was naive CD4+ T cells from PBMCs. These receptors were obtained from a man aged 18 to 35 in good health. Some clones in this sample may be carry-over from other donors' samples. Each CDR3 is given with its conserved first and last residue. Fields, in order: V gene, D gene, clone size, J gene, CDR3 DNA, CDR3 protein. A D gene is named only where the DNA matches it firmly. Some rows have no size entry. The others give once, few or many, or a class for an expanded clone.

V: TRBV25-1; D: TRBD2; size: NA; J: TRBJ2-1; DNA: TGTGCCAGCAGCCTAGCGGGAGGCTCCCCCTACAATGAGCAGTTCTTC; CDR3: CASSLAGGSPYNEQFF
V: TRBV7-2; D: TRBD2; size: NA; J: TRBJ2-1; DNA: TGTGCCAGCAGCTTAGGAGCTAGCGGAGAGTACAATGAGCAGTTCTTC; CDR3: CASSLGASGEYNEQFF
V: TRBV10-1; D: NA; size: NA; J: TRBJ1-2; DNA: TGCGCCAGCAGTGAGACGGAAGGGTCTGGCTATGGCTACACCTTC; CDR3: CASSETEGSGYGYTF
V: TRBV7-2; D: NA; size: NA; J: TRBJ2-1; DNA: TGTGCCAGCAGCTTAGTGAGGGGTTATGAGCAGTTCTTC; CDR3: CASSLVRGYEQFF
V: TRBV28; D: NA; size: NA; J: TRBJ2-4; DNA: TGTGCCAGCAGTTTAGAGGGGGGCATTCAGTACTTC; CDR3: CASSLEGGIQYF
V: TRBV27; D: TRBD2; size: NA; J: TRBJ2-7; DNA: TGTGCCAGCAGTTCGGCGGGAGCCGTAGTCGAGCAGTACTTC; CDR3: CASSSAGAVVEQYF
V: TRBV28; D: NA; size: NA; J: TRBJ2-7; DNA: TGTGCCAGCAGTTTACAGGGGCGCACCTACGAGCAGTACTTC; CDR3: CASSLQGRTYEQYF
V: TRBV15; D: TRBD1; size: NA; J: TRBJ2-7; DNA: TGTGCCACCAGCAGAGGAGGGACAGAGGCATACGAGCAGTACTTC; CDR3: CATSRGGTEAYEQYF
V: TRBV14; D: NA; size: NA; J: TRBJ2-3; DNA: TGTGCCAGCAGCCAAGCCTTTGCCGGGAAGGCCCCAGATACGCAGTATTTT; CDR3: CASSQAFAGKAPDTQYF
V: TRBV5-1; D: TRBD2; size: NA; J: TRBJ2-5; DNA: TGCGCCAGCAGGACCAGCGGGAGGGGTAGAGAGACCCAGTACTTC; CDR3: CASRTSGRGRETQYF
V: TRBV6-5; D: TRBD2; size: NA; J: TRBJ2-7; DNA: TGTGCCAGCAGCTCTAGCGGGAGGGCCTTCTACGAGCAGTACTTC; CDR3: CASSSSGRAFYEQYF
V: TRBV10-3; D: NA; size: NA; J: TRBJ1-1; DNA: TGTGCCATCAGCGATATAGGCACTGAAGCTTTCTTT; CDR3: CAISDIGTEAFF
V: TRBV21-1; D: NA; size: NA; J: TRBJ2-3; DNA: TGTGCCAGCATCCGCGGGCCGCGGGGAAAGGGCAGCACAGATACGCAGTATTTT; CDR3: CASIRGPRGKGSTDTQYF
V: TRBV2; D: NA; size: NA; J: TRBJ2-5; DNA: TGTGCCAGCCGTAGACAGAGGGAGACCCAGTACTTC; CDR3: CASRRQRETQYF
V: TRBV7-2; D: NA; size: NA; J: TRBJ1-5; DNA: TGTGCCAGCAGCTTAGGGACCACCAATCAGCCCCAGCATTTT; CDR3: CASSLGTTNQPQHF
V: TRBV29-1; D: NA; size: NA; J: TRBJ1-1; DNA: TGCAGCGTTGAAGGTCGACAGGCCCGCACTGAAGCTTTCTTT; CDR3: CSVEGRQARTEAFF
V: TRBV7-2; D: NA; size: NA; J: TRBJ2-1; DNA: TGTGCCAGCAGCTTAAACCAGTACAATGAGCAGTTCTTC; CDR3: CASSLNQYNEQFF
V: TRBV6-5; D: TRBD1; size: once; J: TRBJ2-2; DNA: TGTGCCAGCAGTTTTGGACAGGGGACAAACACCGGGGAGCTGTTTTTT; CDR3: CASSFGQGTNTGELFF
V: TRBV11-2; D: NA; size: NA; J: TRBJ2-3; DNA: TGTGCCAGCAGCTTAGAAGGCCGCCACACAGATACGCAGTATTTT; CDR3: CASSLEGRHTDTQYF
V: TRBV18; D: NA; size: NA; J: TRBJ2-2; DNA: TGTGCCAGCTCACCGTCGGTGAACACCAACACCGGGGAGCTGTTTTTT; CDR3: CASSPSVNTNTGELFF
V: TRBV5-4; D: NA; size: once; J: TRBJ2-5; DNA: TGTGCCAGCAGCTTGAGAGGGGAGACCCAGTACTTC; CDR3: CASSLRGETQYF
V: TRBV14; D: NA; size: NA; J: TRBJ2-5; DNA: TGTGCCAGCAGCCAAGGATGGCGGACCCAAGAGACCCAGTACTTC; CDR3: CASSQGWRTQETQYF
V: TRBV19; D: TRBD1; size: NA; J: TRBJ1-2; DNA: TGTGCCATCAGGACAGGGGGCTATGGCTACACCTTC; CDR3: CAIRTGGYGYTF
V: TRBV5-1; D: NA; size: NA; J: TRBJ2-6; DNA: TGCGCCAGCAGCTGGAGCCCGCAGGCCTCTGGGGCCAACGTCCTGACTTTC; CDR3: CASSWSPQASGANVLTF
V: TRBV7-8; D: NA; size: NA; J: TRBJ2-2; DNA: TGTGCCAGCAGCGCCTCCAATTGGTTAAACACCGGGGAGCTGTTTTTT; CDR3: CASSASNWLNTGELFF
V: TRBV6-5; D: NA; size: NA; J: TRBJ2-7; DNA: TGTGCCAGCAGTCCGCTGGAAGGCGTCTCCTACGAGCAGTACTTC; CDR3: CASSPLEGVSYEQYF
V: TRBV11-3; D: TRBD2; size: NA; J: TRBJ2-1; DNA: TGTGCCAGCAGCGCCTCTAGCGGGACCTACAATGAGCAGTTCTTC; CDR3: CASSASSGTYNEQFF
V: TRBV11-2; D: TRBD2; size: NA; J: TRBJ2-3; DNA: TGTGCCAGCAGCTTTGGCGCCGGGCTAGCGGGGACAGATACGCAGTATTTT; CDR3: CASSFGAGLAGTDTQYF
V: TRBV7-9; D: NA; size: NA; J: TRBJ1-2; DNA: TGTGCCAGCAGCTTAGGGACAGTCATTGCTGGCTACACCTTC; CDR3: CASSLGTVIAGYTF
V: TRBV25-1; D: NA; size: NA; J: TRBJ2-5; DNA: TGTGCCAGCAGTGAAGGTCAGGGCAGGGAGCAGTACTTC; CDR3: CASSEGQGREQYF
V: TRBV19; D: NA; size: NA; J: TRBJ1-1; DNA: TGTGCCAGTAGTAAAAATATGAACACTGAAGCTTTCTTT; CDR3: CASSKNMNTEAFF
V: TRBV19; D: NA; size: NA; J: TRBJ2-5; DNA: TGTGCCAGTAGTATGGGCCACCCCCAGGACCAAGAGACCCAGTACTTC; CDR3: CASSMGHPQDQETQYF
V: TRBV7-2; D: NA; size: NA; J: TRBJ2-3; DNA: TGTGCCAGCAGCTTAGGAGGGACTAGCACAGATACGCAGTATTTT; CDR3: CASSLGGTSTDTQYF
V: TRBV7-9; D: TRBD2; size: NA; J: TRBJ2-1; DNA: TGTGCCAGCAGCCTACCAGGACTAGCGGGACGTTATGAGCAGTTCTTC; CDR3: CASSLPGLAGRYEQFF
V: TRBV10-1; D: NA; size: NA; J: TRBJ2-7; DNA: TGCGCCAGCAGTCCACAGGGAAACGAGCAGTACTTC; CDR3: CASSPQGNEQYF
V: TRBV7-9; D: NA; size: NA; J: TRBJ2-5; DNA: TGTGCCAGCAGCCTCCTCCAGGCGGCGACCCAGTACTTC; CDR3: CASSLLQAATQYF
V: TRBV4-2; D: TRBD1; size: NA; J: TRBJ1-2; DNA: TGTGCCAGCAGCCGAGGGACAGGCCCCGGCTACACCTTC; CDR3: CASSRGTGPGYTF
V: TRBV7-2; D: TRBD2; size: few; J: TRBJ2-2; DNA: TGTGCCAGCAGCTTAAGTAGCGGGGGCCCTTTCGAGCTGTTTTTT; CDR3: CASSLSSGGPFELFF
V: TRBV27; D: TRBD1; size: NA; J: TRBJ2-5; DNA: TGTGCCAGCAAAATATGGGGACAGCAAGAGACCCAGTACTTC; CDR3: CASKIWGQQETQYF
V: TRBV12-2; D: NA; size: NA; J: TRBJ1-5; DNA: TGTGCAAGTCGCGGTAAGGGAGGGGGCAATCAGCCCCAGCATTTT; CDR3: CASRGKGGGNQPQHF
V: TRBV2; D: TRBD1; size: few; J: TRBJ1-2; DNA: TGTGCCAGCACTAAGGGACAGGGTCTCGGCTACACCTTC; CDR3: CASTKGQGLGYTF
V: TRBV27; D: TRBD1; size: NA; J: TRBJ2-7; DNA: TGTGCCAGCAGAGGACAGGTGTGGGAGCAGTACTTC; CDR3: CASRGQVWEQYF
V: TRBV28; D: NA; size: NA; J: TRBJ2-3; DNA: TGTGCCAGCAGGGAATGGAAAGATACGCAGTATTTT; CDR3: CASREWKDTQYF
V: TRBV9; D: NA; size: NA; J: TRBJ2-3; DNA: TGTGCCAGCAGCGTAGGGTATCGGGGGAGGCCCCCAGATACGCAGTATTTT; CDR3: CASSVGYRGRPPDTQYF
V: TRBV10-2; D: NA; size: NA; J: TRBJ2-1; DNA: TGCGCCAGCAGCGATTTATATGAGCAGTTCTTC; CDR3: CASSDLYEQFF
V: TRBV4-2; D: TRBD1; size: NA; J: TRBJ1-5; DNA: TGTGCCAGCAGCCAAGATGGGGGACAGGGATTGCGGGCCCAGCATTTT; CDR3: CASSQDGGQGLRAQHF
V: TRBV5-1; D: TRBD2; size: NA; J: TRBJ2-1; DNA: TGCGCCAGCAGCTTGGCCAGGGGGACTAGCGGGATATTGTACAATGAGCAGTTCTTC; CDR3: CASSLARGTSGILYNEQFF
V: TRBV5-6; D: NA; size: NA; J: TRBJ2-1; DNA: TGTGCCAGCAACCCCCTCAGGGCCTACAATGAGCAGTTCTTC; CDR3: CASNPLRAYNEQFF